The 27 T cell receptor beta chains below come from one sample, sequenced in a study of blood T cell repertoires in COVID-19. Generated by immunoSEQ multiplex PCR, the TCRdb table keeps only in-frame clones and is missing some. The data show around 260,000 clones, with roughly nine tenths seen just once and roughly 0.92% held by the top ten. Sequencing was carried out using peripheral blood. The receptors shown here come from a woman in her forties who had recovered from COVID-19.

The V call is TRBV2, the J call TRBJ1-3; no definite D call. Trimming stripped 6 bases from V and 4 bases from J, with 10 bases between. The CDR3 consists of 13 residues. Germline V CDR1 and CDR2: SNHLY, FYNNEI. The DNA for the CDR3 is TGTGCCAGCAGAGTCCAAGCCGGAAACACCATATATTTT. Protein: CASRVQAGNTIYF.

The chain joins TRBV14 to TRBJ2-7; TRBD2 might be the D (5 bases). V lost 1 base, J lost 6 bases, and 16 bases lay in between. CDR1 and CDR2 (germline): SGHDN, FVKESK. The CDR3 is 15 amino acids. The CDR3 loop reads CASSQAAAEIGEQYF. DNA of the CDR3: TGTGCCAGCAGCCAAGCCGCAGCGGAGATAGGCGAGCAGTACTTC. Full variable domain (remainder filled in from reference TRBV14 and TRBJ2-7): EAGVTQFPSHSVIEKGQTVTLRCDPISGHDNLYWYRRVMGKEIKFLLHFVKESKQDESGMPNNRFLAERTGGTYSTLKVQPAELEDSGVYFCASSQAAAEIGEQYFGPGTRLTVT.

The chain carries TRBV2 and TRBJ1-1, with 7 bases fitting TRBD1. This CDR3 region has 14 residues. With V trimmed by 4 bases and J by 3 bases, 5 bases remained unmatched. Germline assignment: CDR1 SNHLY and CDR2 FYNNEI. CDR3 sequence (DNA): TGTGCCAGCAGTGCACAGGGGTGGGACACTGAAGCTTTCTTT. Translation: CASSAQGWDTEAFF.

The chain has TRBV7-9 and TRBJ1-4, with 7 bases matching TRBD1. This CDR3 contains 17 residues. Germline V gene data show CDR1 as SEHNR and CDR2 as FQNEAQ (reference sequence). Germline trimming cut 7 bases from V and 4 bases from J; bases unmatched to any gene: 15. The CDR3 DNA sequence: TGTGCCAGCACCGGTCGGGTAGGGGGCTTGGTTAATGAAAAACTGTTTTTT. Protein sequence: CASTGRVGGLVNEKLFF.

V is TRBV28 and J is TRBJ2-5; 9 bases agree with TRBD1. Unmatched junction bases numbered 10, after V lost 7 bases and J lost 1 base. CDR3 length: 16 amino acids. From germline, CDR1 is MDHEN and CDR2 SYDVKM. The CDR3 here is CASTSTGQGLQETQYF. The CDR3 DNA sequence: TGTGCCAGCACCAGTACGGGACAGGGTCTCCAAGAGACCCAGTACTTC.

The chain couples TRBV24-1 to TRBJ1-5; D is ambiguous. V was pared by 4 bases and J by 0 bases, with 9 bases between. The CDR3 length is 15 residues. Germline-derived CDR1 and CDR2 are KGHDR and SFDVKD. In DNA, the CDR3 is TGTGCCACCAGTGAGTTGGGCAATAGCAATCAGCCCCAGCATTTT. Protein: CATSELGNSNQPQHF.

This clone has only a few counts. DNA of the CDR3: TGTGCCATCAGTGAGTCGGAGGGACAGCCCGACTATGGCTACACCTTC. It codes for CAISESEGQPDYGYTF. The chain has TRBV10-3 and TRBJ1-2; 7 bases are shared with TRBD1. Trimming took 0 bases from V and 3 from J; bases not matched to a gene: 7. Germline CDR1 ENHRY, CDR2 SYGVKD. CDR3 length: 16 amino acids.

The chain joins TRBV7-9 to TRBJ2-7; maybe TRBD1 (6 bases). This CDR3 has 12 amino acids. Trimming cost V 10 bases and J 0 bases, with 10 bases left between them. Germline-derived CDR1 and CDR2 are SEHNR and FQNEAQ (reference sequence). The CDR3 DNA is TGTGCCACGGGACAAAGCTCCTACGAGCAGTACTTC. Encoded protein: CATGQSSYEQYF.

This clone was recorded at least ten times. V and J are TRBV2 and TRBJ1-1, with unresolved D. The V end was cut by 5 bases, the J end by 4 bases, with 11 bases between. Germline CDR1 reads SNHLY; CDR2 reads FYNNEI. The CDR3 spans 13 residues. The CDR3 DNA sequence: TGTGCCAGCAGTACGGACTCGGGCACTGAAGCTTTCTTT. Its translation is CASSTDSGTEAFF.

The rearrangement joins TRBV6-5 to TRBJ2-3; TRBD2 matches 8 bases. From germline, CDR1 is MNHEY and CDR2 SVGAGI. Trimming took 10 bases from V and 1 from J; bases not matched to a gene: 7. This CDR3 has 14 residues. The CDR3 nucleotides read TGTGCCACCACAATAGCGGGACGCACAGATACGCAGTATTTT. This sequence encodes CATTIAGRTDTQYF.

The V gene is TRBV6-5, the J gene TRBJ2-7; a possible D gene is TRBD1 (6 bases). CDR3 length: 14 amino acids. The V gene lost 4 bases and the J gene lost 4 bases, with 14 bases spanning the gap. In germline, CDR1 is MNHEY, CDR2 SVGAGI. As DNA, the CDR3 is TGTGCCAGCAGTTCAGGGGACACCCTATACGAGCAGTACTTC. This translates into CASSSGDTLYEQYF.

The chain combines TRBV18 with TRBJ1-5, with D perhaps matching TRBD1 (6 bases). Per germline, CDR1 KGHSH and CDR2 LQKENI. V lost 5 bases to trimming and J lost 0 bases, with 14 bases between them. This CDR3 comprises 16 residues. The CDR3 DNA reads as TGTGCCAGCTCAGCCCAGACAGGAAATAGCAATCAGCCCCAGCATTTT. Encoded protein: CASSAQTGNSNQPQHF.

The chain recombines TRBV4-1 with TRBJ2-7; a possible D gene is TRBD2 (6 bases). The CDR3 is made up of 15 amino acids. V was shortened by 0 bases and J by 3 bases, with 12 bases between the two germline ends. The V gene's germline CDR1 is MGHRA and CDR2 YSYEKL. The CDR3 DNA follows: TGCGCCAGCAGCCAAGATCCGGGAGCGGGCTACGAGCAGTACTTC. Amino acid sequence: CASSQDPGAGYEQYF.

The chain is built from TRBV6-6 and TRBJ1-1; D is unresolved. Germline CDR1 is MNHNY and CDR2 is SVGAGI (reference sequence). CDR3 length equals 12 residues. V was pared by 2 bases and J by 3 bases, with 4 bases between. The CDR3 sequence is CASSYPYTEAFF. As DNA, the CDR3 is TGTGCCAGCAGTTACCCTTACACTGAAGCTTTCTTT.

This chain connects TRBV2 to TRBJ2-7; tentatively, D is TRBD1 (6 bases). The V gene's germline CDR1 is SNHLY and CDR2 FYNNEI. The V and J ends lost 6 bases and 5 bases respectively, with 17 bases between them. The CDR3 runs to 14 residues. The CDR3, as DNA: TGTGCCAGCAGGATACAGGGACCTCCTAACGAGCAGTACTTC. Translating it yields CASRIQGPPNEQYF.

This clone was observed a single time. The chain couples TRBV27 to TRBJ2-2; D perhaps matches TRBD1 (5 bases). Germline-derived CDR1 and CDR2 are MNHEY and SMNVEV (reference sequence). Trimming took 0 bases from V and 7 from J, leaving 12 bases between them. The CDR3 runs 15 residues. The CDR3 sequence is CASSLSGPVGGELFF. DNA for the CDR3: TGTGCCAGCAGTTTATCGGGGCCGGTGGGCGGGGAGCTGTTTTTT.

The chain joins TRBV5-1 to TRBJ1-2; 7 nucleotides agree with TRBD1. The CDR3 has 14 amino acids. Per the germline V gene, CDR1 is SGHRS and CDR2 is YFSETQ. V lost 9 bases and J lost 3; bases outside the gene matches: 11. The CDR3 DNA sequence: TGCGCCACGGGTCCCGGGACAGATCACTATGGCTACACCTTC. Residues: CATGPGTDHYGYTF.

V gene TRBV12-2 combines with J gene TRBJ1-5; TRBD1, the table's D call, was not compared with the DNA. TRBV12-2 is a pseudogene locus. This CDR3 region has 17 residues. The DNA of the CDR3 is TGTGCAAGTCGCGAACGCACCAGGGTAGAGGGCAATCAGCCCCAGCATTTT. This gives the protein CASRERTRVEGNQPQHF.

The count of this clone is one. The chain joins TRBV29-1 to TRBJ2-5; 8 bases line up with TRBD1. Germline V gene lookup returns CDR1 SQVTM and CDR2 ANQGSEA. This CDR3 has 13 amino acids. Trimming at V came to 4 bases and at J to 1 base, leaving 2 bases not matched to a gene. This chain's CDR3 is CSVGTGSQETQYF. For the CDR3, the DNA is TGCAGCGTTGGGACAGGGAGCCAAGAGACCCAGTACTTC.

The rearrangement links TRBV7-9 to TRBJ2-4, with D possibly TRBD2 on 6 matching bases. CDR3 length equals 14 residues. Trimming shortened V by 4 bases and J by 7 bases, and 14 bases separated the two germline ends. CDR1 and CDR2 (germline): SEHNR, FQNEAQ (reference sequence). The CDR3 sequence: CASSSSGGKNIQYF. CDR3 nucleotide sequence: TGTGCCAGCAGCTCCTCAGGAGGGAAGAACATTCAGTACTTC.

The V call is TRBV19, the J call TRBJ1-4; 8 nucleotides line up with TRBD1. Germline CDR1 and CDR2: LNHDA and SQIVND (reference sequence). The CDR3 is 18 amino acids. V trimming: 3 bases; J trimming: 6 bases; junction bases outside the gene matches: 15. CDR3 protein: CASSIPGQDYLGDEKLFF. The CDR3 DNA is TGTGCCAGTAGTATCCCGGGACAGGATTACTTAGGAGATGAAAAACTGTTTTTT.

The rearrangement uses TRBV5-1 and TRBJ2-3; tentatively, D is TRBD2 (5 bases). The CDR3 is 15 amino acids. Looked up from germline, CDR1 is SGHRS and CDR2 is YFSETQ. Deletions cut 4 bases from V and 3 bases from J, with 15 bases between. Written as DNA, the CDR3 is TGCGCCAGCAGCCCCAGCGGAAGTGGGACAGATACGCAGTATTTT. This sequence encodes CASSPSGSGTDTQYF. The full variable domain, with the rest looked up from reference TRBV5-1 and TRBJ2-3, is KAGVTQTPRYLIKTRGQQVTLSCSPISGHRSVSWYQQTPGQGLQFLFEYFSETQRNKGNFPGRFSGRQFSNSRSEMNVSTLELGDSALYLCASSPSGSGTDTQYFGPGTRLTVL.

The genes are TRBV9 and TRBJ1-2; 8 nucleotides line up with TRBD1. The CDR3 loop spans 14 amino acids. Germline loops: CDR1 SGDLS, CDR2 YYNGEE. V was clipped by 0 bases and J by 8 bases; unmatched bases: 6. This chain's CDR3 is CASSVETGDGGYTF. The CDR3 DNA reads TGTGCCAGCAGCGTAGAGACAGGGGATGGGGGCTACACCTTC.

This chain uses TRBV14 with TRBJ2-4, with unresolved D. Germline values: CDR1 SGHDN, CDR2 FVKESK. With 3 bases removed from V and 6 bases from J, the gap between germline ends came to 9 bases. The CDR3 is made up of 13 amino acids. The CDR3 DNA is TGTGCCAGCAGCCATGGTAGCCCAAACATTCAGTACTTC. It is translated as CASSHGSPNIQYF.

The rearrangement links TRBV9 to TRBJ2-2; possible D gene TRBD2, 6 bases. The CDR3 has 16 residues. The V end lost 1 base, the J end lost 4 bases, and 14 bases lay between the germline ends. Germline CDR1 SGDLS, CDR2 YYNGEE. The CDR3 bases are TGTGCCAGCAGCGTATCAGAGGGAGGCGGCACCGGGGAGCTGTTTTTT. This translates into CASSVSEGGGTGELFF.

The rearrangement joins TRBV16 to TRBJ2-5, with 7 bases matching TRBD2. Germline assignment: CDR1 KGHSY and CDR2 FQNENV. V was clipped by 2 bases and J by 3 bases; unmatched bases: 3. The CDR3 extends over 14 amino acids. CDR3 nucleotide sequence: TGTGCCAGCAGCCAAGACCTAGCGGAAGAGACCCAGTACTTC. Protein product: CASSQDLAEETQYF. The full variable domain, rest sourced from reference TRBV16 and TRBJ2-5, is GEEVAQTPKHLVRGEGQKAKLYCAPIKGHSYVFWYQQVLKNEFKFLISFQNENVFDETGMPKERFSAKCLPNSPCSLEIQATKLEDSAVYFCASSQDLAEETQYFGPGTRLLVL.

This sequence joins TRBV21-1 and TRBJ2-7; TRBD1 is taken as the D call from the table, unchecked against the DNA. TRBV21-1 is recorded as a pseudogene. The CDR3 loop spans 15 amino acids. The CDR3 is CASSKVLDRGEEQYF. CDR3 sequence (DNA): TGTGCCAGCAGCAAAGTTTTGGACAGGGGTGAGGAGCAGTACTTC.